This T cell receptor beta chain was recorded in a study of OX40 agonist ivuxolimab in advanced cancers. Study-level findings and limits: Among T cells, CD8+ cells averaged more expanded clones than CD4+ cells. Among the least clonally expanded were partial responders at 0.1-3.0 mg/kg. The study observed clonal expansion of CD4+ and CD8+ blood T cells by week 6 at 0.1 to 3.0 mg/kg.

To note about this clone: Its antigen is as yet unknown.

Assay: immunoSEQ multiplex PCR; the TCRdb copy retains only in-frame clones and omits some. The sample contains 9,500 to 15,000 clones, around 81% of which appear only once. CDR3 length equals 12 residues. Trimming took 1 base from V and 5 from J, leaving 2 bases between them. The V gene's germline CDR1 is MDHEN and CDR2 SYDVKM. The receptor's source is an adult with an advanced solid tumor such as melanoma, head and neck, liver or kidney cancer. This chain links TRBV28 with TRBJ2-2; D remains ambiguous. The sample was CD4+ or CD8+ T cells sorted from blood, taken in a trial of the OX40 agonist ivuxolimab. CDR3 DNA: TGTGCCAGCAGTTTATTTACCGGGGAGCTGTTTTTT. Translation: CASSLFTGELFF. The complete variable domain, with remaining parts taken from reference TRBV28 and TRBJ2-2, reads DVKVTQSSRYLVKRTGEKVFLECVQDMDHENMFWYRQDPGLGLRLIYFSYDVKMKEKGDIPEGYSVSREKKERFSLILESASTNQTSMYLCASSLFTGELFFGEGSRLTVL.